Listed below are T cell receptor beta chains from one sample, sequenced in a study of T cell responses to AZD1222 COVID-19 vaccine. Generated by immunoSEQ multiplex PCR, the TCRdb table keeps only in-frame clones and is missing some. The top ten clones hold 7% to 8% of a sample with about 120,000 clones, around 86% of them seen once. The sample here was peripheral blood, taken on day 0 of AZD1222 vaccination. These receptors were taken from an adult in good health. Both conserved end residues are part of each CDR3. The D gene is left open where the match is weak. The size of a clone is reported for some rows only, either as once, few or many, or as a class for expanded clones.

. | TRBJ2-1 | . | TRBV19 | CASSNPTAPYEQFF | TGTGCCAGTAGTAACCCTACCGCCCCCTATGAGCAGTTCTTC
. | TRBJ2-1 | TRBD1 | TRBV24-1 | CATSEYYRGDEQFF | TGTGCCACCAGTGAGTACTACAGGGGCGATGAGCAGTTCTTC
. | TRBJ2-7 | . | TRBV5-5 | CASSLERDSGTYEQYF | TGTGCCAGCAGCTTGGAAAGGGACAGCGGGACCTACGAGCAGTACTTC
. | TRBJ1-5 | . | TRBV5-4 | CASSSIGQPQHF | TGTGCCAGCAGCTCCATAGGCCAGCCCCAGCATTTT
. | TRBJ2-5 | . | TRBV9 | CASSVGGTGTLAETQYF | TGTGCCAGCAGCGTAGGAGGTACAGGGACCTTAGCGGAGACCCAGTACTTC
. | TRBJ1-5 | TRBD1 | TRBV7-6 | CASSKGASSGNQPQHF | TGTGCCAGCAGCAAGGGGGCCAGTTCGGGCAATCAGCCCCAGCATTTT
. | TRBJ2-3 | TRBD2 | TRBV30 | CAWRLSGRYTDTQYF | TGTGCCTGGAGGTTGAGCGGGAGGTACACAGATACGCAGTATTTT
few | TRBJ2-7 | . | TRBV5-1 | CASSRTDNSYEQYF | TGCGCCAGCAGCCGGACAGACAACTCCTACGAGCAGTACTTC
. | TRBJ1-1 | . | TRBV10-3 | CAISVREKNTEAFF | TGTGCCATCAGTGTCCGGGAGAAGAACACTGAAGCTTTCTTT
. | TRBJ1-1 | . | TRBV28 | CASSQPSQTNTEAFF | TGTGCCAGCAGTCAACCATCCCAGACGAACACTGAAGCTTTCTTT
. | TRBJ1-6 | . | TRBV5-1 | CASSLGFADSPLHF | TGCGCCAGCAGCTTAGGGTTTGCCGATTCACCCCTCCACTTT
many | TRBJ1-2 | . | TRBV6-5 | CASTPGEDYGYTF | TGTGCCAGCACCCCGGGCGAAGACTATGGCTACACCTTC
. | TRBJ1-6 | TRBD1 | TRBV18 | CASSRSGGEGSSPLHF | TGTGCCAGCTCACGGTCAGGGGGCGAGGGGAGTTCACCCCTCCACTTT
. | TRBJ2-1 | . | TRBV6-5 | CASSDGGEQFF | TGTGCCAGCAGCGACGGAGGTGAGCAGTTCTTC
. | TRBJ2-1 | TRBD2 | TRBV4-1 | CASSQVFRREGLNEQFF | TGCGCCAGCAGCCAAGTCTTCCGGCGGGAGGGCCTCAATGAGCAGTTCTTC
. | TRBJ2-7 | . | TRBV27 | CASRPDTGGAYEQYF | TGTGCCAGCAGGCCAGACACAGGTGGGGCCTACGAGCAGTACTTC
once | TRBJ1-2 | . | TRBV4-3 | CASSQDGEGYGYTF | TGCGCCAGCAGCCAAGATGGGGAGGGCTATGGCTACACCTTC
once | TRBJ1-5 | . | TRBV7-2 | CASSFSGEANQPQHF | TGTGCCAGCAGCTTCTCAGGGGAAGCCAATCAGCCCCAGCATTTT
. | TRBJ2-3 | TRBD2 | TRBV5-1 | CASSSGLAGTLDIDTQYF | TGCGCCAGCAGCTCCGGACTAGCGGGAACGCTGGACATTGATACGCAGTATTTT
. | TRBJ2-1 | TRBD2 | TRBV4-1 | CASSQWGRGNEQFF | TGCGCCAGCAGCCAATGGGGGAGGGGCAATGAGCAGTTCTTC
few | TRBJ1-5 | TRBD1 | TRBV5-1 | CASSLGVVQGGEDNQPQHF | TGCGCCAGCAGCTTGGGTGTGGTACAGGGGGGAGAAGACAATCAGCCCCAGCATTTT
. | TRBJ1-5 | TRBD1 | TRBV3-1/TRBV3-2 | CASSSRQGQPQHF | TGTGCCAGCAGCTCCCGACAGGGCCAGCCCCAGCATTTT
. | TRBJ1-5 | TRBD1 | TRBV19 | CASKTGATSQPQHF | TGTGCCAGTAAAACAGGGGCTACAAGTCAGCCCCAGCATTTT
. | TRBJ1-1 | . | TRBV15 | CATATQHALGAFF | TGTGCCACCGCTACCCAACACGCTTTGGGAGCTTTCTTT
few | TRBJ2-7 | TRBD2 | TRBV9 | CASSVAPSGRPYEQYF | TGTGCCAGCAGCGTAGCTCCTAGCGGGAGACCCTACGAGCAGTACTTC
. | TRBJ1-2 | . | TRBV5-1 | CASSFTGTDYGYTF | TGCGCCAGCAGCTTTACCGGGACGGACTATGGCTACACCTTC
. | TRBJ2-1 | TRBD1 | TRBV6-4 | CASSEARGLSEQFF | TGTGCCAGCAGTGAGGCTAGGGGGCTGAGTGAGCAGTTCTTC
. | TRBJ2-7 | . | TRBV6-5 | CASSPPGRGYEQYF | TGTGCCAGCAGCCCCCCCGGGCGAGGGTACGAGCAGTACTTC
. | TRBJ2-5 | . | TRBV7-9 | CASRSLAYQETQYF | TGTGCCAGCAGATCATTAGCGTACCAAGAGACCCAGTACTTC
few | TRBJ2-5 | . | TRBV5-1 | CASSSLGETQYF | TGCGCCAGCAGCTCCTTAGGGGAGACCCAGTACTTC
. | TRBJ1-1 | TRBD1 | TRBV2 | CASSRQGASEAFF | TGTGCCAGCAGTCGACAGGGGGCAAGTGAAGCTTTCTTT
. | TRBJ2-2 | TRBD2 | TRBV11-2 | CASSPRTSANTGELFF | TGTGCCAGCAGCCCCCGGACTAGCGCGAACACCGGGGAGCTGTTTTTT
. | TRBJ1-3 | . | TRBV11-2 | CASSLGGGGNTIYF | TGTGCCAGCAGCTTAGGGGGCGGTGGAAACACCATATATTTT
once | TRBJ2-5 | . | TRBV28 | CASSPPRGLQETQYF | TGTGCCAGCAGTCCTCCTCGCGGCCTCCAAGAGACCCAGTACTTC
. | TRBJ2-3 | TRBD1 | TRBV9 | CASSVEAGGADTQYF | TGTGCCAGCAGCGTAGAGGCAGGGGGCGCAGATACGCAGTATTTT
. | TRBJ1-2 | . | TRBV28 | CASSFRADGYTF | TGTGCCAGCAGTTTCAGGGCTGACGGCTACACCTTC
once | TRBJ2-5 | . | TRBV9 | CASSVTGGGETQYF | TGTGCCAGCAGCGTAACCGGCGGGGGCGAGACCCAGTACTTC
. | TRBJ2-1 | . | TRBV3-1/TRBV3-2 | CASSRRLGYNEQFF | TGTGCCAGCAGCCGACGACTAGGCTACAATGAGCAGTTCTTC
. | TRBJ2-7 | . | TRBV5-1 | CASSSGQFYEQYF | TGCGCCAGCAGCTCCGGACAGTTCTACGAGCAGTACTTC
. | TRBJ2-7 | TRBD1 | TRBV5-6 | CASSLGTGTYF | TGTGCCAGCAGCTTGGGGACAGGGACCTACTTC
. | TRBJ1-2 | . | TRBV19 | CASSDVRSGNYGYTF | TGTGCCAGTAGTGACGTCCGCTCGGGAAACTATGGCTACACCTTC
. | TRBJ1-1 | TRBD1 | TRBV5-1 | CASSPLPGQGKAEAFF | TGCGCCAGCAGCCCACTACCGGGACAGGGTAAGGCTGAAGCTTTCTTT
. | TRBJ2-4 | . | TRBV11-2 | CASSLGGLAADRAKNIQYF | TGTGCCAGCAGCTTAGGGGGGCTTGCGGCTGACCGGGCCAAAAACATTCAGTACTTC
. | TRBJ1-1 | . | TRBV7-2 | CASSVTGRNTEAFF | TGTGCCAGCAGCGTCACAGGTAGGAACACTGAAGCTTTCTTT
. | TRBJ1-1 | . | TRBV15 | CATSRAQNALGTEAFF | TGTGCCACCAGCAGAGCTCAGAACGCCCTGGGGACTGAAGCTTTCTTT
. | TRBJ2-5 | TRBD2 | TRBV3-1/TRBV3-2 | CASSQGLARIQSETQYF | TGTGCCAGCAGCCAAGGACTAGCCCGGATCCAGTCAGAGACCCAGTACTTC
once | TRBJ1-4 | . | TRBV7-6 | CASGQTGTIGEKLFF | TGTGCCAGCGGGCAAACGGGGACCATAGGTGAAAAACTGTTTTTT
. | TRBJ1-6 | TRBD1 | TRBV4-1 | CASSRADMGQINSPLHF | TGCGCCAGCAGCCGCGCAGACATGGGACAGATAAATTCACCCCTCCACTTT
. | TRBJ1-1 | . | TRBV7-6 | CASSFDGTEAFF | TGTGCCAGCAGCTTTGACGGCACTGAAGCTTTCTTT
. | TRBJ2-3 | TRBD1 | TRBV5-1 | CASSIGDREADTQYF | TGCGCCAGCAGCATTGGGGACAGGGAGGCAGATACGCAGTATTTT
. | TRBJ2-3 | TRBD1 | TRBV27 | CASRDEGAHTQYF | TGTGCCAGCAGGGACGAGGGGGCGCATACGCAGTATTTT